This is a list of T cell receptor beta chains from one sample in a study of metastatic and nonmetastatic thyroid tumors. MiXCR re-clonotyped the PCR reads for TCRdb. The sample records 15,000 to 20,000 clones, 21% being singletons. Sequencing was carried out using tumor tissue. The receptors were sampled from a female donor with papillary thyroid cancer or a benign thyroid nodule (not recorded which). Some clones in this sample may be carry-over from other donors' samples. Each CDR3 is given with its conserved first and last residue. D genes are given only for firm matches. Size tells how often a clone was seen (once, few, many) or the class of an expanded clone, and some rows leave it out.

clone_size j_call cdr3_length v_call d_call cdr3_aa cdr3_nt
. TRBJ2-7 15 TRBV5-1 . CASSLTAGWGYEQYF TGCGCCAGCAGCTTAACGGCGGGGTGGGGCTACGAGCAGTACTTC
. TRBJ2-2 14 TRBV11-2 TRBD1 CASSLDRATGELFF TGTGCCAGCAGCTTGGACAGGGCCACCGGGGAGCTGTTTTTT
medium-sized TRBJ2-7 16 TRBV30 . CAWREKVGRISYEQYF TGTGCCTGGAGGGAGAAGGTTGGACGGATTTCCTACGAGCAGTACTTC
many TRBJ1-3 16 TRBV7-2 . CASSLARAVGGNTIYF TGTGCCAGCAGCTTAGCGCGGGCAGTTGGTGGAAACACCATATATTTT
many TRBJ2-2 15 TRBV20-1 TRBD2 CSAREGGRNTGELFF TGCAGTGCCCGGGAGGGGGGGCGCAACACCGGGGAGCTGTTTTTT
. TRBJ1-5 16 TRBV6-1 TRBD1 CASSEEGTGGGQPQHF TGTGCCAGCAGTGAAGAGGGGACAGGGGGAGGACAGCCCCAGCATTTT
. TRBJ2-7 15 TRBV5-1 TRBD2 CASSLGAGALYEQYF TGCGCCAGCAGCTTAGGAGCGGGAGCCCTCTACGAGCAGTACTTC
many TRBJ1-5 16 TRBV19 . CASSKGQLNSNQPQHF TGTGCCAGTAGTAAAGGACAGCTTAATAGCAATCAGCCCCAGCATTTT
medium-sized TRBJ1-6 15 TRBV20-1 TRBD1 CSATEQGVYNSPLHF TGCAGTGCTACAGAACAGGGGGTATACAATTCACCCCTCCACTTT
many TRBJ2-1 14 TRBV18 . CASSHETGSSEQFF TGTGCCAGCTCACACGAAACAGGGTCTAGTGAGCAGTTCTTC
. TRBJ1-2 14 TRBV5-1 . CASSLGQSFEGYTF TGCGCCAGCAGCTTGGGACAATCTTTTGAAGGCTACACCTTC
many TRBJ1-4 14 TRBV9 TRBD1 CANSGGPDNEKLFF TGTGCCAACTCAGGGGGTCCCGATAATGAAAAACTGTTTTTT
. TRBJ1-3 14 TRBV6-1 TRBD1 CASRDRGFGNTIYF TGTGCCTCACGGGACAGGGGGTTTGGAAACACCATATATTTT
. TRBJ2-6 16 TRBV19 TRBD1 CASSQSGTGTANVLTF TGTGCCAGTAGCCAATCGGGGACAGGTACTGCCAACGTCCTGACTTTC
many TRBJ2-7 13 TRBV5-1 . CASSFTGRYEQYF TGCGCCAGCAGCTTCACAGGGCGGTACGAGCAGTACTTC
many TRBJ2-1 13 TRBV25-1 . CASSEVFGSEQFF TGTGCCAGCAGTGAGGTTTTCGGATCGGAGCAGTTCTTC
many TRBJ2-7 12 TRBV9 . CASGGLGYEQYF TGTGCCAGCGGGGGATTGGGCTACGAGCAGTACTTC
. TRBJ1-2 15 TRBV11-2 . CASSLDLRGDYGYTF TGTGCCAGCAGCTTAGATCTGCGGGGGGACTATGGCTACACCTTC
many TRBJ1-1 13 TRBV6-2/TRBV6-3 . CASSSQQGTEAFF TGTGCCAGCAGTTCCCAGCAGGGCACTGAAGCTTTCTTT
once TRBJ1-5 18 TRBV20-1 TRBD1 CSARGGTGGRSSNQPQHF TGCAGTGCTAGGGGAGGGACAGGGGGCCGAAGTAGCAATCAGCCCCAGCATTTT
many TRBJ1-6 12 TRBV20-1 . CSAAYYNSPLHF TGCAGTGCTGCGTACTATAATTCACCCCTCCACTTT
few TRBJ1-2 13 TRBV6-2/TRBV6-3 . CASSPDQITGYTF TGTGCCAGCAGCCCTGACCAAATTACTGGCTACACCTTC
few TRBJ2-1 14 TRBV6-5 TRBD2 CASIRSGRLNEQFF TGTGCCAGCATCCGTAGCGGGAGGTTAAATGAGCAGTTCTTC
many TRBJ2-1 15 TRBV6-2/TRBV6-3 . CASSYLGPQNNEQFF TGTGCCAGCAGTTACTTGGGACCGCAAAACAATGAGCAGTTCTTC
many TRBJ2-3 13 TRBV15 . CATSDVRTDTQYF TGTGCCACCAGTGATGTACGAACAGATACGCAGTATTTT
many TRBJ2-1 13 TRBV7-8 . CASSRTSLNEQFF TGTGCCAGCAGCCGGACTTCTCTCAATGAGCAGTTCTTC
few TRBJ2-7 13 TRBV10-3 . CAVGGLSEYEQYF TGTGCCGTAGGCGGGCTTTCCGAATACGAGCAGTACTTC
many TRBJ1-2 13 TRBV7-9 . CASSRDGLYGYTF TGTGCCAGCAGCCGTGACGGATTATATGGCTACACCTTC
many TRBJ1-2 13 TRBV30 . CAWSPAGAYGYTF TGTGCCTGGAGTCCGGCAGGGGCCTATGGCTACACCTTC
many TRBJ2-1 19 TRBV4-2 TRBD1 CASSQPGTGGDGSYNEQFF TGTGCCAGCAGCCAACCCGGGACAGGGGGCGACGGGTCCTACAATGAGCAGTTCTTC
many TRBJ2-1 11 TRBV20-1 . CSARDGRQQFF TGCAGTGCTAGGGACGGACGTCAGCAGTTCTTC
medium-sized TRBJ2-7 14 TRBV20-1 . CSASPLEVPYEQYF TGCAGTGCTAGCCCTTTGGAGGTGCCCTACGAGCAGTACTTC
many TRBJ2-3 15 TRBV20-1 . CSASGTASSTDTQYF TGCAGTGCTAGCGGGACTGCCTCTAGCACAGATACGCAGTATTTT
many TRBJ1-5 12 TRBV27 . CASRAGYQPQHF TGTGCCAGCAGGGCAGGTTATCAGCCCCAGCATTTT
many TRBJ1-4 15 TRBV6-1 . CASSDFYAGNEKLFF TGTGCCAGCAGTGATTTTTATGCGGGAAATGAAAAACTGTTTTTT
. TRBJ1-5 13 TRBV18 . CASSPAWDQPQHF TGTGCCAGCTCACCAGCTTGGGATCAGCCCCAGCATTTT
many TRBJ2-3 13 TRBV7-7 . CASSLGGEDTQYF TGTGCTAGCAGCTTAGGAGGAGAAGATACGCAGTATTTT
many TRBJ1-1 13 TRBV28 . CASSLGYNTEAFF TGTGCCAGCAGTCTGGGATACAACACTGAAGCTTTCTTT
few TRBJ1-3 16 TRBV20-1 . CSATPTSLESGNTIYF TGCAGTGCTACCCCCACCTCTCTTGAGTCTGGAAACACCATATATTTT
few TRBJ1-1 13 TRBV27 . CASSLGVGSEAFF TGTGCCAGCAGTTTGGGGGTTGGGAGTGAAGCTTTCTTT
many TRBJ2-2 16 TRBV28 TRBD1 CASSPFGTENTGELFF TGTGCCAGCAGTCCTTTCGGGACAGAGAACACCGGGGAGCTGTTTTTT
many TRBJ2-1 14 TRBV2 TRBD2 CATALAGGPNEQFF TGTGCCACTGCTCTAGCGGGAGGGCCAAATGAGCAGTTCTTC
. TRBJ1-4 15 TRBV6-1 TRBD1 CASSATGTGGEKLFF TGTGCCAGCAGTGCCACCGGGACAGGGGGGGAAAAACTGTTTTTT
many TRBJ2-5 14 TRBV27 . CASSLDVNQETQYF TGTGCCAGCAGTTTAGACGTTAACCAAGAGACCCAGTACTTC
many TRBJ2-4 14 TRBV20-1 . CSALRSPAKNIQYF TGCAGTGCTTTAAGATCTCCAGCCAAAAACATTCAGTACTTC
. TRBJ2-7 14 TRBV27 TRBD1 CASSRTGGGSEQYF TGTGCCAGCAGCAGGACAGGGGGCGGTTCGGAGCAGTACTTC
. TRBJ1-4 16 TRBV4-1 . CASSQDSYRSNEKLFF TGCGCCAGCAGCCAAGATTCATACAGATCTAATGAAAAACTGTTTTTT
many TRBJ2-3 15 TRBV28 . CASSFAGAGLDTQYF TGTGCCAGCAGTTTCGCGGGGGCGGGGCTAGATACGCAGTATTTT